This T cell receptor (beta chain) was documented in a study of response to subunit inactivated influenza vaccine. Germline V gives CDR1 MGHRA, CDR2 YSYEKL. The CDR3 has 16 amino acids. TCRdb re-called the RT-PCR reads with MiXCR, one entry per CDR3 protein. The table shows fewer than 400,000 distinct CDR3 sequences, with roughly 22% occurring only once. This clonotype was recorded many times. At one of its ends the junction is not consistent with the germline gene, which may arise from a read error. The clonotype was recovered from a man between 50 and 69 years old who received an inactivated influenza vaccine. The chain couples TRBV4-1 to TRBJ1-6; no definite D call. This specimen was PBMCs from blood, taken less than 22 months after vaccination. This CDR3 is CASSKEGRSPYSPLHF. The CDR3 DNA reads as TGCGCCAGCAGCAAAGAAGGGAGGAGCCCGTATTCACCCCTCCACTTT.